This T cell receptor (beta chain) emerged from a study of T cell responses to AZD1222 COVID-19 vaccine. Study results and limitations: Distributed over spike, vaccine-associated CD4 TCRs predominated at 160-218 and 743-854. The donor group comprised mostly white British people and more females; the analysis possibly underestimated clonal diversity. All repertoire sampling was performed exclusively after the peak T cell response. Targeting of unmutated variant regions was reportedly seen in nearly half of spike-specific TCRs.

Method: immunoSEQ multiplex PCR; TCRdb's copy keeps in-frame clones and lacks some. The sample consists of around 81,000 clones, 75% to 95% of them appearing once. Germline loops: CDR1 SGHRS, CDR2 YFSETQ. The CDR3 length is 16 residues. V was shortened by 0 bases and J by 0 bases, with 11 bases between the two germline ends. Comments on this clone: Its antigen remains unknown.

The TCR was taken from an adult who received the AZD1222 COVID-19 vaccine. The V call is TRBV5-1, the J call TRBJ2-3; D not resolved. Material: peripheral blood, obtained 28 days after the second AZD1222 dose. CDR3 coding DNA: TGCGCCAGCAGCTTGGATTCAGTGGCTAGCACAGATACGCAGTATTTT. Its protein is CASSLDSVASTDTQYF.